What follows are 27 T cell receptor beta chains derived from one specimen sequenced in a study of blood T cell repertoires in COVID-19. Produced via immunoSEQ multiplex PCR; TCRdb's table is partial and in-frame only. Of 250,000 to 300,000 clones in the sample, 89% were seen once. Sequenced: peripheral blood. All receptors derive from a woman aged 60-75 years with acute or convalescent COVID-19.

The chain recombines TRBV28 with TRBJ1-4; TRBD1 matches at 9 bases. In germline, CDR1 is MDHEN, CDR2 SYDVKM. CDR3 size: 18 residues. J gave up 10 bases and V 2 bases, and 17 bases lay outside the gene matches. The CDR3 coding sequence is TGTGCCAGCAGTTTACCACCCGGGACAGGGCTCTACCAGAGAAAACTGTTTTTT. Protein sequence: CASSLPPGTGLYQRKLFF.

The chain has TRBV18 and TRBJ2-3; a possible D gene is TRBD2 (6 bases). Germline CDR1 reads KGHSH; CDR2 reads LQKENI. The CDR3 contains 15 residues. V gave up 1 base and J gave up 2 bases, with 10 bases separating them. Here the CDR3 reads CASSPLAEVTDTQYF. The CDR3 DNA reads as TGTGCCAGCTCACCACTAGCGGAAGTCACAGATACGCAGTATTTT. Full variable domain (missing parts from reference TRBV18 and TRBJ2-3): NAGVMQNPRHLVRRRGQEARLRCSPMKGHSHVYWYRQLPEEGLKFMVYLQKENIIDESGMPKERFSAEFPKEGPSILRIQQVVRGDSAAYFCASSPLAEVTDTQYFGPGTRLTVL.

This clone was recorded only once. This chain links TRBV11-2 with TRBJ1-6; D may be TRBD1 (5 bases). V lost 1 base, J lost 9 bases, and 16 bases lay in between. Germline V lookup: CDR1 SGHAT, CDR2 FQNNGV. The CDR3 is made up of 16 amino acids. As DNA, the CDR3 is TGTGCCAGCAGCTTAGCCCCTGCAGGGAAGGGTTCACCCCTCCACTTT. The encoded protein is CASSLAPAGKGSPLHF.

J is TRBJ1-2 and V is TRBV6-2 or TRBV6-3, with D maybe TRBD1 (5 bases). The germline V gene has CDR1 MNHEY and CDR2 SVGEGT. The CDR3 sequence is 12 residues long. V was clipped by 2 bases and J by 4 bases, with 5 bases between them. In DNA, the CDR3 is TGTGCCAGCAGTTACGACAGCTATGGCTACACCTTC. Translated, it gives CASSYDSYGYTF.

The chain carries TRBV11-2 and TRBJ2-2, with 11 bases fitting TRBD2. Germline V gives CDR1 SGHAT, CDR2 FQNNGV. This CDR3 is 17 amino acids long. V shed 4 bases, J shed 4 bases, and the junction held 8 bases outside the gene matches. The DNA for the CDR3 is TGTGCCAGCAGCTCGACTAGCGGGGTCCTTGGCACCGGGGAGCTGTTTTTT. Translating gives CASSSTSGVLGTGELFF.

The chain couples TRBV2 to TRBJ1-5, with D tentatively TRBD1 (6 bases). Trimming removed 3 bases at V and 4 bases at J, with 10 bases between. This CDR3 contains 14 residues. CDR1 SNHLY and CDR2 FYNNEI come from the germline V gene. The chain's CDR3 is CASSDGQINQPQHF. The CDR3 DNA is TGTGCCAGCAGTGACGGACAGATTAATCAGCCCCAGCATTTT. Based on the CDR3 plus reference TRBV2 and TRBJ1-5, the full variable domain is EPEVTQTPSHQVTQMGQEVILRCVPISNHLYFYWYRQILGQKVEFLVSFYNNEISEKSEIFDDQFSVERPDGSNFTLKIRSTKLEDSAMYFCASSDGQINQPQHFGDGTRLSIL.

This chain joins TRBV19 and TRBJ1-1; D might be TRBD1 (6 bases). The CDR3 covers 13 residues. Germline CDR1 LNHDA, CDR2 SQIVND (reference sequence). V was trimmed by 3 bases and J by 5 bases, leaving 10 bases between them. The CDR3 here is CASSIADRTEAFF. The CDR3 nucleotides are TGTGCCAGTAGTATTGCCGACAGGACTGAAGCTTTCTTT.

J is TRBJ2-1 and V is TRBV6-5; a weak D match, TRBD1 (5 bases). This CDR3 has 14 amino acids. CDR1 and CDR2 from the germline V gene are MNHEY and SVGAGI. V was shortened by 6 bases and J by 9 bases, with 18 bases between the two germline ends. CDR3 DNA sequence: TGTGCCAGCAGCCCCGGACCCGACCAGGGTGAGCAGTTCTTC. It codes for CASSPGPDQGEQFF.

The V call is TRBV24-1, the J call TRBJ2-1, with 13 bases fitting TRBD2. Trimming removed 3 bases from V and 6 bases from J; junction bases left unmatched: 4. Germline lookup yields CDR1 KGHDR and CDR2 SFDVKD. The CDR3 length is 16 residues. The CDR3 loop reads CATSDRTSGSFNEQFF. CDR3 nucleotides: TGTGCCACCAGTGATCGGACTAGCGGGAGTTTCAATGAGCAGTTCTTC.

This clone occurred a few times. The chain carries TRBV5-1 and TRBJ2-7; D perhaps matches TRBD1 (5 bases). CDR1 is SGHRS, CDR2 YFSETQ, per germline. The CDR3 extends over 13 amino acids. The germline V and J ends were trimmed by 2 bases and 2 bases, with 8 bases remaining between them. The CDR3 reads CASSFGRAYEQYF. For the CDR3, the DNA is TGCGCCAGCAGCTTCGGCAGGGCCTACGAGCAGTACTTC.

J is TRBJ1-1 and V is TRBV6-2 or TRBV6-3, with TRBD1 as a possible D gene (6 bases). The germline gives CDR1 MNHEY, CDR2 SVGEGT. This CDR3 region has 14 residues. With 4 bases removed from V and 0 bases from J, the gap between germline ends came to 9 bases. CDR3 bases: TGTGCCAGCAGTTCTGGGGGCATGAACACTGAAGCTTTCTTT. It is translated as CASSSGGMNTEAFF.

This clone came up once. This chain links TRBV6-4 with TRBJ1-5; possible D gene TRBD1, 6 bases. CDR3 length: 13 amino acids. V shed 3 bases and J shed 9 bases, with 12 bases lying between them. Germline CDR1 and CDR2: MRHNA and SNTAGT. CDR3: CASSETGLGPQHF. CDR3 sequence (DNA): TGTGCCAGCAGTGAGACAGGCCTCGGGCCCCAGCATTTT.

This clone appeared once. The chain combines TRBV28 with TRBJ1-3; tentative D call: TRBD1 (6 bases). The CDR3 length is 14 residues. Trimming shortened V by 5 bases and J by 2 bases, and 10 bases separated the two germline ends. Germline V gives CDR1 MDHEN, CDR2 SYDVKM. CDR3 DNA sequence: TGTGCCAGCAGTCCACAGGGTCCTGGAAACACCATATATTTT. Amino acids: CASSPQGPGNTIYF.

V usage is TRBV3-1 (or the pseudogene TRBV3-2) and J usage is TRBJ1-6; a possible D gene is TRBD1 (6 bases). The CDR3 is 16 amino acids. The V gene's germline CDR1 is LGHDT and CDR2 YNNKEL (reference sequence). The V gene lost 0 bases and the J gene lost 10 bases, with 16 bases spanning the gap. CDR3 sequence: CASSQDGGQGWSPLHF. The CDR3 nucleotides are TGTGCCAGCAGCCAAGACGGGGGGCAGGGGTGGTCACCCCTCCACTTT.

This clone occurred once. This chain uses TRBV7-3 with TRBJ2-1, with 10 bases lining up with TRBD2. The CDR3 has 15 amino acids. Germline V CDR1 and CDR2: SGHTA, FQGTGA. V trimming: 3 bases; J trimming: 9 bases; junction bases outside the gene matches: 8. CDR3 sequence: CASSFSKRGGGEQFF. Written as DNA, the CDR3 is TGTGCCAGCAGCTTTAGTAAGCGGGGGGGCGGTGAGCAGTTCTTC.

This sequence joins TRBV6-2 or TRBV6-3 and TRBJ2-7; possible D gene TRBD1, 6 bases. Germline lookup yields CDR1 MNHEY and CDR2 SVGEGT. The CDR3 has 15 residues. Trimming removed 3 bases at V and 2 bases at J, with 14 bases between. The CDR3 protein is CASSYERTAAYEQYF. CDR3 DNA sequence: TGTGCCAGCAGTTATGAACGGACAGCCGCCTACGAGCAGTACTTC.

The chain recombines TRBV5-4 with TRBJ2-7; TRBD2 aligns across 7 bases. In germline, CDR1 is SGHNT, CDR2 YYREEE (reference sequence). V lost 2 bases and J lost 8; bases outside the gene matches: 7. The CDR3 spans 13 residues. The CDR3 nucleotides are TGTGCCAGCAGCTTCGACGGGGAGGGCAAGCAGTACTTC. This translates into CASSFDGEGKQYF.

This chain uses TRBV19 with TRBJ1-6; 8 nucleotides line up with TRBD1. CDR3 length: 15 amino acids. V gave up 8 bases and J gave up 4 bases; unmatched junction bases: 7. Germline V gene sequence: CDR1 LNHDA, CDR2 SQIVND (reference sequence). In nucleotides, the CDR3 is TGTGCCAGTCAAGAACAGGGGGTGTATAATTCACCCCTCCACTTT. Translated: CASQEQGVYNSPLHF.

The chain joins TRBV6-6 to TRBJ1-2; 7 bases agree with TRBD1. Looked up from germline, CDR1 is MNHNY and CDR2 is SVGAGI (reference sequence). The CDR3 has 13 amino acids. With V trimmed by 10 bases and J by 0 bases, 5 bases remained unmatched. DNA of the CDR3: TGTGCCACCCGGACAGGCCCTAACTATGGCTACACCTTC. This encodes CATRTGPNYGYTF.

The chain is built from TRBV28 and TRBJ2-3; 10 bases line up with TRBD2. Germline CDR1 reads MDHEN; CDR2 reads SYDVKM. J gave up 2 bases and V 5 bases, and 4 bases lay outside the gene matches. This CDR3 has 15 amino acids. CDR3 region: CASSIAGGPTDTQYF. CDR3 nucleotide sequence: TGTGCCAGCAGTATAGCGGGAGGTCCCACAGATACGCAGTATTTT.

The chain employs TRBV6-7 and TRBJ1-5; tentatively, D is TRBD1 (5 bases). TRBV6-7 is an open reading frame whose function is uncertain. The CDR3 extends over 19 amino acids. Between the trimmed V and J ends, which lost 4 bases and 0 bases, there was a span of 22 bases. In DNA, the CDR3 is TGTGCCAGCAGTTCCCCTGCGGCCCAGGGAGGGTATAGCAATCAGCCCCAGCATTTT. Encoded protein: CASSSPAAQGGYSNQPQHF.

This sequence joins TRBV7-2 and TRBJ2-5, with 9 bases matching TRBD1. Unmatched junction bases numbered 9, after V lost 2 bases and J lost 5 bases. Germline assignment: CDR1 SGHTA and CDR2 FQGNSA. The CDR3 sequence is 16 residues long. CDR3 protein: CASSLSTTGGGETQYF. The DNA for the CDR3 is TGTGCCAGCAGCTTAAGTACCACAGGGGGCGGTGAGACCCAGTACTTC.

The chain links TRBV6-1 to TRBJ1-5, with 10 bases fitting TRBD1. V shed 4 bases and J 5 bases; nucleotides not matched to a gene: 5. The V gene's germline CDR1 is MNHNS and CDR2 SASEGT. The CDR3 is 15 amino acids. Here the CDR3 DNA reads TGTGCCAGCAGTGCAGCGACAGGGGGCCATCAGCCCCAGCATTTT. Translating it yields CASSAATGGHQPQHF.

In this sample, this clone turned up once. This chain uses TRBV7-3 with TRBJ2-1; the D gene is possibly TRBD2 (5 bases). The germline gives CDR1 SGHTA, CDR2 FQGTGA. This CDR3 is 13 amino acids long. Trimming cost V 6 bases and J 0 bases, with 6 bases left between them. This chain's CDR3 is CASSAGSYNEQFF. The CDR3 DNA is TGTGCCAGCAGTGCGGGCTCCTACAATGAGCAGTTCTTC.

This clone was detected only once. The chain combines TRBV6-5 with TRBJ1-2; D is perhaps TRBD1 (6 bases). Trimming took 11 bases from V and 4 from J, leaving 17 bases between them. Germline V lookup: CDR1 MNHEY, CDR2 SVGAGI. The CDR3 has 13 residues. The CDR3 coding sequence is TGTGCCTCAGGGGTTCTCACCGGCTATGGCTACACCTTC. Translated: CASGVLTGYGYTF.

The gene calls are TRBV7-9 and TRBJ2-3; D possibly corresponds to TRBD1 (6 bases). The germline V gene has CDR1 SEHNR and CDR2 FQNEAQ (reference sequence). The CDR3 consists of 15 residues. V gave up 3 bases and J gave up 0 bases, with 10 bases separating them. The CDR3 DNA follows: TGTGCCAGCAGCTTCGGGACATACAGCACAGATACGCAGTATTTT. As protein: CASSFGTYSTDTQYF.

This rearrangement joins TRBV28 to TRBJ1-4, with 8 bases aligning to TRBD1. J lost 4 bases, V lost 6 bases, and 7 bases had no gene match. CDR3 length: 15 residues. Germline values: CDR1 MDHEN, CDR2 SYDVKM. The CDR3 is CASSPRDRGNEKLFF. The CDR3 region has the DNA TGTGCCAGCAGCCCCCGCGACAGGGGTAATGAAAAACTGTTTTTT.